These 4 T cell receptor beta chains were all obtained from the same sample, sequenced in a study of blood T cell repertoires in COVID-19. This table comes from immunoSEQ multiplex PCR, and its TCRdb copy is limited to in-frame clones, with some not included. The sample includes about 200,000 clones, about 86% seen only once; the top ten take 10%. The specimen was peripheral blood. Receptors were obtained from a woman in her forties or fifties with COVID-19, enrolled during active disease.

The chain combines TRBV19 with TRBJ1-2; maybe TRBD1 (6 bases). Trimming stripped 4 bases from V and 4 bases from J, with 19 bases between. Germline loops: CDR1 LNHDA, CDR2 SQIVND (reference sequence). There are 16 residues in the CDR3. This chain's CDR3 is CASSRETGRRGYGYTF. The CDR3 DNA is TGTGCCAGTAGTAGGGAAACAGGGAGAAGGGGCTATGGCTACACCTTC.

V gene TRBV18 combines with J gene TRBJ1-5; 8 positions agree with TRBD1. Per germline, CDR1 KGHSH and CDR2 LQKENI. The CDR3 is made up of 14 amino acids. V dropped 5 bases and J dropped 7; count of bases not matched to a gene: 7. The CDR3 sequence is CASSTDRGWQPQHF. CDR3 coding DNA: TGTGCCAGCTCAACCGACAGGGGTTGGCAGCCCCAGCATTTT.

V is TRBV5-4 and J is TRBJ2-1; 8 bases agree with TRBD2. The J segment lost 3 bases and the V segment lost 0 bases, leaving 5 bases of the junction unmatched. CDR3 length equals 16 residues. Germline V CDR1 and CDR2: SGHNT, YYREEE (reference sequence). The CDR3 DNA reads TGTGCCAGCAGCTTGGCGACGAGCGGGGGCTACAATGAGCAGTTCTTC. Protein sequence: CASSLATSGGYNEQFF.

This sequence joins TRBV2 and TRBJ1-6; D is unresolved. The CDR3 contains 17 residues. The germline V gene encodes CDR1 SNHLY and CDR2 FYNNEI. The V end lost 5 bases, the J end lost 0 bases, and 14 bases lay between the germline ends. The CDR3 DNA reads TGTGCCAGCAGTCGGACGGGGTTAAGCTCCTATAATTCACCCCTCCACTTT. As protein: CASSRTGLSSYNSPLHF.